This T cell receptor (beta chain) was retrieved from a study of blood T cell repertoires in COVID-19 (dated by TCRdb to about 2020). Notes on the research overall: Samples covering the acute and convalescent phases of COVID-19 were provided by collaborators in the United States, Italy and Spain. The prospective study material was composed of cDNA or gDNA derived from T cells, B-cell-depleted T cells, or PBMCs. The dataset comprised deeply sampled blood TCRbeta repertoires from subjects exposed to, actively infected with, or recovered from COVID-19. The repertoires were released in a freely available public database intended as a resource for research on the immune response to SARS-CoV-2. Samples were obtained from the ongoing ImmuneRACE study (first 160 participants) and from about 1,300 subjects provided by 6 global collaborators. Nearly every sample came with metadata listing a de-identified subject ID, COVID-19 status, age in years and sex. HLA class I and class II types, where available, came from metadata supplied by the sample provider rather than from assay-based typing. Study-wide findings and limitations: The amount of clinical and demographic metadata varied by source and participant and was provided uncurated.

In Seattle, one collaborating source enrolled patients while the infection was active and tracked those patients longitudinally over the course of disease. Collaborating institutions collected whole blood in K2EDTA tubes following their own protocols. Collaborator samples were shipped for TCRbeta analysis as frozen whole blood, isolated PBMCs, or DNA extracted from either sample type. This clone has just one count. No cognate antigen has been identified for it. It has no much larger one-base neighbor in the sample; base qualities were not kept. TCRbeta CDR3 regions were amplified from genomic DNA by means of the immunoSEQ Assay, a bias-controlled multiplex PCR. From the authors' description of their analysis: Within the assay, amplification of reference gene primers was used to estimate how many nucleated cells each sample contained. Sequence reads were collapsed and filtered to measure the absolute abundance of every unique TCRbeta CDR3 rearrangement. Productive Simpson clonality was computed per sample as the square root of Simpson's diversity index over productive rearrangements. The immuneACCESS repertoire file appears here via TCRdb, limited to in-frame rearrangements. These files lack a portion of the clones; in checked studies, under half of the deficit traces to unresolved V genes, and the cause of the others is not known. The V and J calls and clone size come from that table; D and trimming were worked out from the DNA. The sample contains almost 300,000 clones, over 85% of them found a single time. The leading ten clones occupy around 10% of the sample.

Unmatched junction bases come to 10, with V trimmed by 2 bases and J by 4 bases. Based on the germline V gene, the CDR1 and CDR2 sequences are SGHVS and FQNEAQ. The CDR3 measures 16 amino acids from cysteine to phenylalanine. Just the 48-base CDR3 DNA is kept, in frame starting at base 1. The receptor was derived from a woman aged 30 to 39 with COVID-19, enrolled during active disease. Here the chain combines TRBV7-8 and TRBJ2-5, and TRBD2 aligns with 7 junction nucleotides. Sequencing input: peripheral blood. The DNA sequence is TGTGCCAGCAGCTTACTAGGGCCTAGCGGTGGAGAGACCCAGTACTTC. It is translated as CASSLLGPSGGETQYF.